This T cell receptor (beta chain) appears in the sequencing data of a study of T cells in Graves' hyperthyroidism and ophthalmopathy. This CDR3 has 16 residues. The V segment lost 5 bases and the J segment 3 bases; nucleotides outside the gene matches: 8. From germline, CDR1 is MNHEY and CDR2 SMNVEV (reference sequence). The source material, RNA transcripts, was used to amplify TCR beta CDR3 regions. Using the HTBI primer set, a first-round RT-PCR was run on the TCR CDR3. TCRdb ran MiXCR on the multiplex PCR reads and lists one entry per CDR3 protein. Of about 560,000 distinct CDR3 sequences listed, roughly 17% are singletons. Ten or more counts support this clonotype.

The source material was blood. The J gene is TRBJ2-7, the V gene TRBV27, with TRBD2 matching 12 bases. This TCR was sampled from a woman younger than 30 with Graves' hyperthyroidism. The CDR3 bases are TGTGCCAGCAGTACCCGGACTAGCGGGGACCTCTACGAGCAGTACTTC. Protein: CASSTRTSGDLYEQYF.